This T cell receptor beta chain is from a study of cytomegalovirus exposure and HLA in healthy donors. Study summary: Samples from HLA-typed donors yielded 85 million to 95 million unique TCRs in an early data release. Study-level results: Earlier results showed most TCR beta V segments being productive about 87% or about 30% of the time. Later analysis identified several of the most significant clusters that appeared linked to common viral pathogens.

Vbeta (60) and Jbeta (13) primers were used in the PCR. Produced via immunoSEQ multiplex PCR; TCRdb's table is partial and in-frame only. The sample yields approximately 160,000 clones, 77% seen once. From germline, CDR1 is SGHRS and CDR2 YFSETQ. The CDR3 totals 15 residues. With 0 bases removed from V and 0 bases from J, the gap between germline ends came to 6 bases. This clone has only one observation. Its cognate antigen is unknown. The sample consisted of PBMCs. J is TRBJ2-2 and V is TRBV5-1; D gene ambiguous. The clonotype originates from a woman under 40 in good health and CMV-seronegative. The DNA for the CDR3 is TGCGCCAGCAGCTTGGCGTTAGCGAACACCGGGGAGCTGTTTTTT. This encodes CASSLALANTGELFF.